These 20 T cell receptor beta chains came from one sample sequenced in a study of shared clonotypes between healthy human individuals. Terminally differentiated effector memory CD45RA+ cells were excluded by CCR7 positive selection of CD45RO-negative cells. TCRdb's table, derived via immunoSEQ multiplex PCR, lists solely in-frame clones and lacks some. The profile shows 560,000 or so clones, around 96% of them singletons. Material: naive CD8+ T cells sorted from blood. These TCRs come from a woman aged 25 to 39 in good health.

The V call is TRBV2, the J call TRBJ1-5; a weak D match, TRBD1 (6 bases). The CDR3 sequence is 16 residues long. Germline V gene lookup returns CDR1 SNHLY and CDR2 FYNNEI. V was cut by 7 bases and J by 0 bases, with 16 bases left in between. In DNA, the CDR3 is TGTGCCAGCACCTCCCTAGGGGGAGATAGCAATCAGCCCCAGCATTTT. It specifies CASTSLGGDSNQPQHF.

This sequence joins TRBV6-5 and TRBJ2-1; 9 bases match TRBD2. Per the germline V gene, CDR1 is MNHEY and CDR2 is SVGAGI. This CDR3 comprises 15 residues. The ends lost 5 bases at V and 4 bases at J; junction bases unmatched: 6. The CDR3 DNA reads TGTGCCAGCAGTCCCGGGACTAGCAGTTACAATGAGCAGTTCTTC. Amino acids: CASSPGTSSYNEQFF.

The J gene is TRBJ2-5, the V gene TRBV27, with D possibly matching TRBD1 (5 bases). The CDR3 runs 16 residues. Germline values: CDR1 MNHEY, CDR2 SMNVEV (reference sequence). The V gene lost 6 bases and the J gene lost 3 bases, with 20 bases spanning the gap. The CDR3 protein is CASSPTTLRGEETQYF. The CDR3 DNA reads TGTGCCAGCAGCCCTACGACCCTAAGGGGTGAAGAGACCCAGTACTTC.

CDR3 in DNA: TGTGCCAGCTCACCGGAACTAGCGGTCTTCGTCTCCTACAATGAGCAGTTCTTC. Encoded protein: CASSPELAVFVSYNEQFF. The chain combines TRBV18 with TRBJ2-1; 8 bases fit TRBD2. With 3 bases clipped from V and 0 bases from J, the junction kept 10 bases outside the gene matches. The germline gives CDR1 KGHSH, CDR2 LQKENI. This CDR3 spans 18 amino acids.

V and J are TRBV7-2 and TRBJ2-7, with 7 nucleotides matching TRBD1. V lost 5 bases, J lost 5 bases, and 12 bases stayed unmatched. There are 15 residues in the CDR3. The germline V gene encodes CDR1 SGHTA and CDR2 FQGNSA. For the CDR3, the DNA is TGTGCCAGCAGCCCCACAACAGGGGTGGGGGACGAGCAGTACTTC. The encoded protein is CASSPTTGVGDEQYF.

The chain has TRBV6-1 and TRBJ2-3; 8 nucleotides line up with TRBD2. Trimming removed 6 bases from V and 2 bases from J; junction bases left unmatched: 7. CDR1 is MNHNS and CDR2 is SASEGT in the germline V gene. This CDR3 comprises 15 residues. The CDR3, as DNA: TGTGCCAGCAGCCTACTAGCGGTTAACACAGATACGCAGTATTTT. Translation: CASSLLAVNTDTQYF.

The rearrangement uses TRBV29-1 and TRBJ2-7, with 9 bases fitting TRBD2. The V and J ends lost 4 bases and 5 bases, in that order; junction bases with no gene match: 9. CDR3 length equals 14 residues. CDR1 SQVTM and CDR2 ANQGSEA come from the germline V gene. In DNA form, the CDR3 reads TGCAGCGTTGCCGGGGATAGCGGGAGCAACGAGCAGTACTTC. It yields the protein CSVAGDSGSNEQYF.

The rearrangement links TRBV7-9 to TRBJ1-2; TRBD1 matches at 9 bases. The CDR3 totals 14 residues. The V segment lost 5 bases and the J segment 6 bases; nucleotides outside the gene matches: 7. Germline V gene data show CDR1 as SEHNR and CDR2 as FQNEAQ (reference sequence). Here the CDR3 DNA reads TGTGCCAGCAGCGCCCAGGACAGGGGAAATGGCTACACCTTC. Its translation: CASSAQDRGNGYTF.

The CDR3 DNA is TGCAGCGTTGAAAACGACGGGAGTAGCTCCTACGAGCAGTACTTC. This translates into CSVENDGSSSYEQYF. The rearrangement joins TRBV29-1 to TRBJ2-7, with D possibly matching TRBD2 (6 bases). V was trimmed by 2 bases and J by 0 bases, leaving 14 bases between them. This CDR3 comprises 15 residues. Germline V lookup: CDR1 SQVTM, CDR2 ANQGSEA.

CDR3 DNA sequence: TGTGCCAGCAGGGGACTAGCGGGAGGAACCGAGCAGTACTTC. Its protein is CASRGLAGGTEQYF. The chain employs TRBV13 and TRBJ2-7; 15 bases fit TRBD2. Germline V CDR1 and CDR2: PRHDT, FYEKMQ (reference sequence). The V segment lost 6 bases and the J segment 6 bases; nucleotides outside the gene matches: 3. The CDR3 extends over 14 amino acids.

The V gene is TRBV27, the J gene TRBJ2-5; D is possibly TRBD1 (5 bases). Looked up from germline, CDR1 is MNHEY and CDR2 is SMNVEV (reference sequence). This CDR3 comprises 14 residues. V shed 2 bases and J shed 5 bases, with 12 bases lying between them. Here the CDR3 reads CASSLRQIGETQYF. The CDR3 DNA is TGTGCCAGCAGTTTACGACAGATAGGCGAGACCCAGTACTTC.

The CDR3 protein is CASSEWQPQHF. CDR3 nucleotide sequence: TGTGCCAGCAGTGAATGGCAGCCCCAGCATTTT. The chain links TRBV6-1 to TRBJ1-5; D is uncertain. V lost 2 bases to trimming and J lost 7 bases, with 3 bases between them. This CDR3 is built from 11 residues. Germline loops: CDR1 MNHNS, CDR2 SASEGT.

The chain combines TRBV6-6 with TRBJ1-2; D is unclear. Germline V gene lookup returns CDR1 MNHNY and CDR2 SVGAGI (reference sequence). This CDR3 has 13 amino acids. V lost 7 bases to trimming and J lost 8 bases, with 17 bases between them. CDR3 loop: CASTIGPVGGYTF. In nucleotides, the CDR3 is TGTGCCAGCACCATCGGGCCCGTAGGAGGCTACACCTTC.

The chain joins TRBV27 to TRBJ1-5; 9 nucleotides line up with TRBD1. The CDR3 totals 14 residues. V was clipped by 5 bases and J by 6 bases; unmatched bases: 5. The germline gives CDR1 MNHEY, CDR2 SMNVEV (reference sequence). CDR3 DNA: TGTGCCAGCAGTCCCGGGACAGGGCCTCAGCCCCAGCATTTT. Protein: CASSPGTGPQPQHF.

The V and J genes are TRBV4-2 and TRBJ1-2; D uncertain. This CDR3 region has 12 residues. V lost 0 bases to trimming and J lost 8 bases, with 7 bases between them. In germline, CDR1 is LGHNA, CDR2 YNFKEQ. The CDR3: CASSQEWSGYTF. CDR3 nucleotide sequence: TGTGCCAGCAGCCAAGAGTGGTCCGGCTACACCTTC.

The rearrangement uses TRBV28 and TRBJ2-7; D call uncertain. The V end lost 4 bases, the J end lost 6 bases, and 16 bases lay between the germline ends. CDR3 size: 14 residues. Germline CDR1 MDHEN, CDR2 SYDVKM. The CDR3 loop is CASSWRERPLEQYF. The DNA for the CDR3 is TGTGCCAGCAGTTGGCGCGAGCGCCCCCTCGAGCAGTACTTC.

This clone was recorded a few times. Other DNA variants within this sample encode the same CDR3. The V gene is TRBV7-3, the J gene TRBJ2-1; 8 bases agree with TRBD1. This CDR3 contains 14 residues. Germline CDR1 is SGHTA and CDR2 is FQGTGA. With V trimmed by 4 bases and J by 3 bases, 2 bases remained unmatched. CDR3 bases: TGTGCCAGCAGCTCAGGGACAGGCTACAATGAGCAGTTCTTC. Translation: CASSSGTGYNEQFF.

V usage is TRBV15 and J usage is TRBJ1-3; no reliable D call. Trimming left V 3 bases short and J 0 bases short, with 12 bases between. The CDR3 spans 16 residues. The germline gives CDR1 LNHNV, CDR2 YYDKDF (reference sequence). For the CDR3, the DNA is TGTGCCACCAGCAGGACCGACGTGATCTCTGGAAACACCATATATTTT. Encoded protein: CATSRTDVISGNTIYF.

This chain uses TRBV7-9 with TRBJ2-2; the D gene is possibly TRBD2 (6 bases). Germline V lookup: CDR1 SEHNR, CDR2 FQNEAQ (reference sequence). There are 16 residues in the CDR3. Trimming cost V 8 bases and J 1 base, with 17 bases left between them. The CDR3 DNA sequence: TGTGCCAGCCCCCCATCATGGGGGGAGAACACCGGGGAGCTGTTTTTT. This gives the protein CASPPSWGENTGELFF.

The chain combines TRBV28 with TRBJ2-3; no clear D. This CDR3 comprises 16 residues. V shed 3 bases and J shed 0 bases, with 13 bases lying between them. Looked up from germline, CDR1 is MDHEN and CDR2 is SYDVKM. CDR3 sequence: CASSLYPTWSTDTQYF. CDR3 in DNA: TGTGCCAGCAGTTTGTATCCCACCTGGAGCACAGATACGCAGTATTTT.